The clone carrying this T cell receptor (beta chain) was seen just once. The data originate from a study of T cell repertoires in cytomegalovirus infection. TCRdb reprocessed the reads with MiXCR, giving one entry per CDR3 protein. The data contain 150,000 to 200,000 distinct CDR3 sequences, around 14% of them singletons. From germline, CDR1 is KGHDR and CDR2 SFDVKD. The CDR3 consists of 16 residues. V lost 1 base, J lost 4 bases, and 15 bases lay in between. The TCR comes from a human donor in good health (CMV status not recorded). Some clones in this sample may be carry-over from other donors' samples. The specimen sequenced was PBMCs. This sequence joins TRBV24-1 and TRBJ2-5, with a possible D match to TRBD2 (6 bases). This chain's CDR3 is CATSDFGGGQGETQYF. In nucleotides, the CDR3 is TGTGCCACCAGTGATTTTGGGGGAGGCCAGGGAGAGACCCAGTACTTC.